The 21 T cell receptor beta chains given below trace back to one sample, sequenced in a study of radiotherapy plus CTLA-4 blockade in lung cancer. Method: immunoSEQ multiplex PCR; TCRdb's copy keeps in-frame clones and lacks some. The sample carries approximately 46,000 clones, more than 75% recorded once. The sample here was peripheral blood, taken from a patient treated with radiotherapy plus ipilimumab. Source of these receptors: a human donor with non-small cell lung cancer whose response to radiotherapy plus ipilimumab could not be evaluated.

This chain uses TRBV7-6 with TRBJ2-3; D is uncertain. Trimming cost V 5 bases and J 8 bases, with 17 bases left between them. Germline V gene lookup returns CDR1 SGHVS and CDR2 FNYEAQ. The CDR3 extends over 14 amino acids. This CDR3 is CASSLPAGPGTQYF. The CDR3 coding sequence is TGTGCCAGCAGCCTCCCCGCAGGTCCAGGTACGCAGTATTTT.

The V call is TRBV4-3, the J call TRBJ2-1, with 7 bases aligning to TRBD2. J gave up 3 bases and V 0 bases, and 14 bases lay outside the gene matches. From germline, CDR1 is LGHNA and CDR2 YSLEER. This CDR3 is built from 19 residues. The CDR3 sequence: CASSQDRGWGGGLYNEQFF. CDR3 sequence (DNA): TGCGCCAGCAGCCAAGATAGGGGTTGGGGGGGAGGCCTCTACAATGAGCAGTTCTTC.

The chain links TRBV27 to TRBJ1-5, with D possibly being TRBD1 (6 bases). Per germline, CDR1 MNHEY and CDR2 SMNVEV (reference sequence). The V end lost 6 bases, the J end lost 5 bases, and 11 bases lay between the germline ends. The CDR3 is made up of 13 amino acids. This CDR3 reads CASSPGQHQPQHF. DNA of the CDR3: TGTGCCAGCAGCCCGGGACAACATCAGCCCCAGCATTTT.

This clone was counted between two and nine times. The J gene is TRBJ2-1, the V gene TRBV4-1, with unresolved D. The V gene's germline CDR1 is MGHRA and CDR2 YSYEKL. Trimming cost V 1 base and J 9 bases, with 13 bases left between them. CDR3 length: 14 amino acids. The CDR3 DNA is TGCGCCAGCAGCCAAGCCCCCAGGTATGGTGAGCAGTTCTTC. It translates to CASSQAPRYGEQFF.

The chain employs TRBV4-2 and TRBJ2-1; TRBD2 aligns across 10 bases. Unmatched junction bases numbered 3, after V lost 2 bases and J lost 2 bases. The CDR3 has 16 residues. Germline-derived CDR1 and CDR2 are LGHNA and YNFKEQ. CDR3 coding DNA: TGTGCCAGCAGCCAAACAGCGGGAGGGCCCTACAATGAGCAGTTCTTC. Translating it yields CASSQTAGGPYNEQFF.

This chain uses TRBV11-2 with TRBJ2-1; 10 nucleotides line up with TRBD2. Unmatched junction bases numbered 23, after V lost 5 bases and J lost 10 bases. The CDR3 sequence is 19 residues long. In germline, CDR1 is SGHAT, CDR2 FQNNGV. The CDR3 here is CASSPPLIFSGRLSGEQFF. DNA for the CDR3: TGTGCCAGCAGCCCGCCTCTCATCTTTAGCGGGAGGCTTTCTGGCGAGCAGTTCTTC.

The V and J genes are TRBV7-8 and TRBJ1-4, with TRBD1 matching 8 bases. Germline-derived CDR1 and CDR2 are SGHVS and FQNEAQ. This CDR3 has 14 residues. The V gene end was trimmed by 5 bases and the J gene end by 9 bases; junction bases not matched to a gene: 8. The CDR3 is CASSKDRVPKKLFF. The CDR3 DNA reads as TGTGCCAGCAGCAAGGACAGGGTACCGAAAAAACTGTTTTTT.

Comments on this clone: The same CDR3 also results from other DNA sequences found in this sample. The chain couples TRBV28 to TRBJ1-1; D is undetermined. Germline V gene data show CDR1 as MDHEN and CDR2 as SYDVKM. The CDR3 consists of 13 residues. V lost 3 bases, J lost 1 base, and 6 bases lay in between. CDR3 sequence (DNA): TGTGCCAGCAGTTTGCGCGGGAACACTGAAGCTTTCTTT. Translation gives CASSLRGNTEAFF.

The chain has TRBV10-3 and TRBJ2-7; D not resolved. This CDR3 has 12 residues. Trimming took off 1 base at V and 3 bases at J, with 4 bases between the two ends. Looked up from germline, CDR1 is ENHRY and CDR2 is SYGVKD. CDR3 loop: CAISEYGYEQYF. For the CDR3, the DNA is TGTGCCATCAGTGAGTACGGCTACGAGCAGTACTTC.

The rearrangement joins TRBV4-3 to TRBJ2-3, with D unclear. The length of the CDR3 is 14 residues. The V and J ends lost 1 base and 4 bases respectively, with 9 bases between them. Germline assignment: CDR1 LGHNA and CDR2 YSLEER. CDR3 in amino acids: CASSQAYGSDTQYF. The CDR3 nucleotides read TGCGCCAGCAGCCAAGCATATGGCTCAGATACGCAGTATTTT.

The chain is built from TRBV14 and TRBJ1-2; 7 nucleotides align to TRBD1. CDR1 is SGHDN, CDR2 FVKESK, per germline. The V and J ends lost 4 bases and 6 bases, in that order; junction bases with no gene match: 11. The CDR3 is 15 residues long. This CDR3 reads CASSPNRGPVDGYTF. CDR3 sequence (DNA): TGTGCCAGCAGCCCCAACAGGGGACCCGTGGATGGCTACACCTTC.

V usage is TRBV29-1 and J usage is TRBJ1-4, with TRBD1 matching 7 bases. V lost 1 base and J lost 11; bases outside the gene matches: 10. CDR1 SQVTM and CDR2 ANQGSEA come from the germline V gene. The CDR3 covers 14 residues. CDR3 protein: CSVEAEGALGKLFF. CDR3 in DNA: TGCAGCGTTGAAGCGGAGGGGGCGCTTGGGAAACTGTTTTTT.

V is TRBV19 and J is TRBJ1-1; 7 nucleotides agree with TRBD1. J lost 7 bases, V lost 7 bases, and 6 bases had no gene match. The CDR3 is 12 amino acids. CDR1 is LNHDA and CDR2 is SQIVND in the germline V gene (reference sequence). The CDR3 reads CASTADRVEAFF. CDR3 nucleotides: TGTGCCAGTACCGCCGACAGGGTTGAAGCTTTCTTT.

The chain combines TRBV7-3 with TRBJ2-1; TRBD1 aligns across 8 bases. Trimming at V came to 4 bases and at J to 6 bases, leaving 8 bases not matched to a gene. The CDR3 is 15 residues long. Germline lookup yields CDR1 SGHTA and CDR2 FQGTGA. The CDR3 nucleotides are TGTGCCAGCAGCTCTGACAGGGGTAGGTTCAATGAGCAGTTCTTC. It codes for CASSSDRGRFNEQFF.

The chain carries TRBV7-9 and TRBJ2-5, with a tentative D call TRBD2 (7 bases). CDR1 and CDR2 (germline): SEHNR, FQNEAQ (reference sequence). There are 16 residues in the CDR3. Trimming pared 5 bases from V and 6 bases from J, leaving 22 bases between. The CDR3 sequence: CASSLFQIGGAKTQYF. In nucleotides, the CDR3 is TGTGCCAGCAGCCTTTTCCAGATAGGGGGGGCAAAGACCCAGTACTTC.

The CDR3 DNA follows: TGTGCCAGCAGTACGACAGGGTTTAACACTGAAGCTTTCTTT. This codes for CASSTTGFNTEAFF. This sequence joins TRBV6-5 and TRBJ1-1, with TRBD1 matching 7 bases. The germline V gene encodes CDR1 MNHEY and CDR2 SVGAGI. The CDR3 has 14 amino acids. V lost 5 bases, J lost 2 bases, and 5 bases stayed unmatched.

The rearrangement joins TRBV9 to TRBJ2-7, with TRBD2 matching over 10 bases. V shed 0 bases, J shed 5 bases, and the junction held 5 bases outside the gene matches. This CDR3 is built from 15 residues. Per the germline V gene, CDR1 is SGDLS and CDR2 is YYNGEE. The CDR3 nucleotides read TGTGCCAGCAGCGTAGACACTAGCGGGGCCCACGAGCAGTACTTC. Amino acids: CASSVDTSGAHEQYF.

J is TRBJ2-2 and V is TRBV28; possibly TRBD1 for D (6 bases). Trimming cost V 11 bases and J 4 bases, with 11 bases left between them. This CDR3 is built from 12 residues. CDR1 is MDHEN, CDR2 SYDVKM, per germline. The CDR3: CARVGGTGELFF. Written as DNA, the CDR3 is TGTGCCCGAGTAGGGGGCACCGGGGAGCTGTTTTTT.

This clone was observed a few times. V usage is TRBV2 and J usage is TRBJ1-1; D is ambiguous. Germline V gene lookup returns CDR1 SNHLY and CDR2 FYNNEI. Trimming took 5 bases from V and 0 from J, leaving 7 bases between them. This CDR3 is 13 amino acids long. CDR3 amino acids: CASSPYMNTEAFF. CDR3 nucleotides: TGTGCCAGCAGTCCTTACATGAACACTGAAGCTTTCTTT.

The V and J genes are TRBV4-3 and TRBJ1-1; 7 bases line up with TRBD1. This CDR3 spans 14 amino acids. V trimming: 2 bases; J trimming: 11 bases; junction bases outside the gene matches: 11. The germline gives CDR1 LGHNA, CDR2 YSLEER. The CDR3 reads CASSQYTGARTAFF. The CDR3 DNA reads as TGCGCCAGCAGCCAATACACAGGGGCCAGGACGGCTTTCTTT.

The gene calls are TRBV11-1 and TRBJ2-1; 7 nucleotides line up with TRBD2. CDR1 and CDR2 (germline): SGHAT, FQDESV (reference sequence). The junction had 6 bases not matched to a gene; V was cut back by 5 bases and J by 2 bases. The CDR3 has 15 residues. The CDR3 region has the DNA TGTGCCAGCAGCACGGGGAGGGACGCCTACAATGAGCAGTTCTTC. Protein product: CASSTGRDAYNEQFF.